One and the same sample provided the 23 T cell receptor beta chains below, sequenced in a study of blood T cell repertoires in COVID-19. Using immunoSEQ multiplex PCR, the repertoire was profiled, and TCRdb retains in-frame clones only, with some absent. The data show around 15,000 clones, more than 85% seen once. Sequences were obtained from peripheral blood. Every receptor here comes from a human donor in a cohort sampled during active COVID-19.

V usage is TRBV12-3 or TRBV12-4 and J usage is TRBJ2-3; 7 nucleotides agree with TRBD1. The V gene end was trimmed by 6 bases and the J gene end by 4 bases; junction bases not matched to a gene: 1. CDR3 length: 12 amino acids. CDR3 in amino acids: CASSGTADTQYF. The CDR3 DNA is TGTGCCAGCAGCGGGACAGCAGATACGCAGTATTTT.

The gene calls are TRBV19 and TRBJ2-7; 10 nucleotides align to TRBD1. After removal of 7 bases from V and 2 bases from J, the junction contained 2 bases not matched to a gene. The CDR3 totals 13 residues. Germline V gene lookup returns CDR1 LNHDA and CDR2 SQIVND (reference sequence). The CDR3 sequence: CASKGTGAYEQYF. The DNA of the CDR3 is TGTGCCAGTAAAGGGACAGGGGCCTACGAGCAGTACTTC.

This clone was observed a few times. The V gene is TRBV6-5, the J gene TRBJ1-6; D remains unclear. Trimming cost V 6 bases and J 6 bases, with 15 bases left between them. Per the germline V gene, CDR1 is MNHEY and CDR2 is SVGAGI. The CDR3 covers 15 residues. The CDR3 loop is CASRYTRDPNSPLHF. The CDR3 bases are TGTGCCAGCAGGTATACCCGGGATCCTAATTCACCCCTCCACTTT.

This rearrangement joins TRBV12-5 to TRBJ2-1, with 12 bases fitting TRBD2. CDR1 and CDR2 (germline): LGHNT, FRNRAP. This CDR3 region has 14 residues. Germline trimming cut 5 bases from V and 9 bases from J; bases unmatched to any gene: 5. In DNA form, the CDR3 reads TGTGCTAGTGGTCTCGGACTAGCGGGGTTTGAGCAGTTCTTC. Amino acid sequence: CASGLGLAGFEQFF.

This clone was detected once. The chain is built from TRBV15 and TRBJ2-7, with D perhaps TRBD2 (7 bases). CDR3 length: 16 residues. V was cut by 3 bases and J by 0 bases, with 15 bases left in between. Germline V gene lookup returns CDR1 LNHNV and CDR2 YYDKDF (reference sequence). The CDR3 DNA is TGTGCCACCAGCAGGAAGAGAGGGGGGGGCTCCTACGAGCAGTACTTC. Protein product: CATSRKRGGGSYEQYF.

This clone was seen more than once but under ten times. This chain joins TRBV5-1 and TRBJ1-6; D possibly corresponds to TRBD1 (6 bases). CDR1 SGHRS and CDR2 YFSETQ come from the germline V gene. The CDR3 runs 14 residues. V shed 4 bases and J shed 6 bases, with 11 bases lying between them. The CDR3 region is CASSVGTINSPLHF. CDR3 DNA: TGCGCCAGCAGCGTCGGGACAATTAATTCACCCCTCCACTTT. The full variable domain, completed using reference TRBV5-1 and TRBJ1-6, is KAGVTQTPRYLIKTRGQQVTLSCSPISGHRSVSWYQQTPGQGLQFLFEYFSETQRNKGNFPGRFSGRQFSNSRSEMNVSTLELGDSALYLCASSVGTINSPLHFGNGTRLTVT.

The gene calls are TRBV12-3 or TRBV12-4 and TRBJ2-3; D unresolved. The CDR3 covers 12 residues. V lost 6 bases and J 0 bases, leaving 4 bases between the germline ends. CDR3 DNA: TGTGCCAGCAGAGCTAGCACAGATACGCAGTATTTT. This translates into CASRASTDTQYF.

The V gene is TRBV5-1, the J gene TRBJ1-2, with a possible D match to TRBD1 (5 bases). This CDR3 is 16 amino acids long. Trimming took 6 bases from V and 0 from J, leaving 18 bases between them. The germline V gene has CDR1 SGHRS and CDR2 YFSETQ. The CDR3 bases are TGCGCCAGCACCCGTTCAAGCGGGGCCGCTAACTATGGCTACACCTTC. Its translation: CASTRSSGAANYGYTF.

The genes are TRBV4-3 and TRBJ1-2; a weak D match, TRBD1 (5 bases). V dropped 0 bases and J dropped 8 bases, with 19 bases sitting between them. CDR3 length: 16 amino acids. CDR1 and CDR2 (germline): LGHNA, YSLEER. CDR3 sequence: CASSQEAAGGRGGYTF. The CDR3 DNA reads TGCGCCAGCAGCCAAGAAGCAGCGGGAGGCCGGGGGGGCTACACCTTC.

The chain links TRBV13 to TRBJ2-5; 10 bases are a match to TRBD1. The V and J ends lost 0 bases and 5 bases, in that order; junction bases with no gene match: 9. The CDR3 has 17 residues. The germline gives CDR1 PRHDT, CDR2 FYEKMQ (reference sequence). CDR3 residues: CASSLGLTGGKLETQYF. CDR3 in DNA: TGTGCCAGCAGCTTAGGCCTGACAGGGGGCAAGCTGGAGACCCAGTACTTC.

V is TRBV9 and J is TRBJ1-1; 7 positions match TRBD1. V lost 2 bases, J lost 11 bases, and 9 bases stayed unmatched. The CDR3 covers 13 residues. Germline assignment: CDR1 SGDLS and CDR2 YYNGEE. CDR3 in DNA: TGTGCCAGCAGCGTCGCTCCAGGGGGGAATGCTTTCTTT. It specifies CASSVAPGGNAFF. Together with reference TRBV9 and TRBJ1-1, the CDR3 gives the full variable domain: DSGVTQTPKHLITATGQRVTLRCSPRSGDLSVYWYQQSLDQGLQFLIQYYNGEERAKGNILERFSAQQFPDLHSELNLSSLELGDSALYFCASSVAPGGNAFFGQGTRLTVV.

The V call is TRBV6-4, the J call TRBJ1-2, with 10 nucleotides matching TRBD1. From germline, CDR1 is MRHNA and CDR2 SNTAGT. V gave up 3 bases and J gave up 8 bases; unmatched junction bases: 15. CDR3 length: 17 amino acids. Here the CDR3 DNA reads TGTGCCAGCAGTGATAGGTTCTACCGGGACAGGGGAGGCGGCTACACCTTC. This encodes CASSDRFYRDRGGGYTF.

This chain links TRBV4-3 with TRBJ1-2, with D hard to call. Trimming stripped 0 bases from V and 4 bases from J, with 15 bases between. CDR3 length: 16 amino acids. Germline lookup yields CDR1 LGHNA and CDR2 YSLEER. CDR3 protein: CASSQDTGGGSYGYTF. The CDR3 coding sequence is TGCGCCAGCAGCCAAGATACTGGAGGAGGGTCCTATGGCTACACCTTC.

This sequence joins TRBV18 and TRBJ2-2; tentative D call: TRBD1 (5 bases). Germline V gene sequence: CDR1 KGHSH, CDR2 LQKENI. This CDR3 spans 16 amino acids. Between the trimmed V and J ends, which lost 4 bases and 0 bases, there was a span of 12 bases. CDR3 in DNA: TGTGCCAGCTCACTAGAAGGGGTCTCGAACACCGGGGAGCTGTTTTTT. Translated: CASSLEGVSNTGELFF.

Concerning this clone: One junction end disagrees with the germline gene, perhaps due to a read error. V usage is TRBV2 and J usage is TRBJ1-6; a possible D gene is TRBD1 (5 bases). From germline, CDR1 is SNHLY and CDR2 FYNNEI. The CDR3 sequence is 14 residues long. The CDR3: CATSGGRGNSPLHF. DNA for the CDR3: TGTGCCACCAGTGGGGGAAGGGGTAATTCACCCCTCCACTTT. The entire variable domain, with the rest obtained from reference TRBV2 and TRBJ1-6, is as follows: EPEVTQTPSHQVTQMGQEVILRCVPISNHLYFYWYRQILGQKVEFLVSFYNNEISEKSEIFDDQFSVERPDGSNFTLKIRSTKLEDSAMYFCATSGGRGNSPLHFGNGTRLTVT.

The chain carries TRBV7-9 and TRBJ2-1; 10 bases align to TRBD1. This CDR3 comprises 13 residues. V shed 5 bases and J 12 bases; nucleotides not matched to a gene: 7. The V gene's germline CDR1 is SEHNR and CDR2 FQNEAQ (reference sequence). CDR3 coding DNA: TGTGCCAGCAGCCTGGGACAGGGGCTATGGCAGTTCTTC. This sequence encodes CASSLGQGLWQFF.

J is TRBJ1-3 and V is TRBV5-1; possibly TRBD1 for D (6 bases). With 0 bases removed from V and 4 bases from J, the gap between germline ends came to 8 bases. The CDR3 sequence is 14 residues long. Looked up from germline, CDR1 is SGHRS and CDR2 is YFSETQ. CDR3 coding DNA: TGCGCCAGCAGCTTGGCCGGACAGGGAAACACCATATATTTT. It yields the protein CASSLAGQGNTIYF.

The chain is built from TRBV7-3 and TRBJ2-5; D unclear. The CDR3 length is 14 residues. Looked up from germline, CDR1 is SGHTA and CDR2 is FQGTGA. The ends were cut back, 3 bases at V and 4 bases at J, with 12 bases in the middle. The CDR3 protein is CASSFSSLGETQYF. The CDR3 coding sequence is TGTGCCAGCAGCTTTAGCAGTCTCGGAGAGACCCAGTACTTC.

This clone was observed a few times. The chain couples TRBV2 to TRBJ2-2; 8 positions agree with TRBD1. CDR3 size: 16 residues. CDR1 and CDR2 (germline): SNHLY, FYNNEI. V shed 5 bases, J shed 5 bases, and the junction held 10 bases outside the gene matches. Here the CDR3 DNA reads TGTGCCAGCAGTTTCCAACCAGGGGGCGCGACCGGGGAGCTGTTTTTT. Protein: CASSFQPGGATGELFF.

This sequence joins TRBV5-4 and TRBJ1-1; D is unclear. V was cut by 0 bases and J by 3 bases, with 12 bases left in between. Germline V gene data show CDR1 as SGHNT and CDR2 as YYREEE (reference sequence). This CDR3 has 15 amino acids. This chain's CDR3 is CASSLVAFSDTEAFF. CDR3 DNA: TGTGCCAGCAGCTTGGTTGCCTTCTCGGACACTGAAGCTTTCTTT.

This rearrangement joins TRBV7-2 to TRBJ2-4, with a weak D call TRBD2 (5 bases). The V and J ends lost 5 bases and 6 bases respectively, with 20 bases between them. CDR1 is SGHTA and CDR2 is FQGNSA in the germline V gene. The CDR3 has 16 residues. CDR3 sequence: CASSGQVRARGNIQYF. CDR3 bases: TGTGCCAGCAGCGGGCAGGTGCGGGCTCGGGGAAACATTCAGTACTTC.

The chain links TRBV2 to TRBJ2-5, with 11 bases that match TRBD2. Germline assignment: CDR1 SNHLY and CDR2 FYNNEI. With 0 bases clipped from V and 14 bases from J, the junction kept 11 bases outside the gene matches. The CDR3 contains 15 residues. The DNA of the CDR3 is TGTGCCAGCAGTGAAGCGCGTAGCGGGGGGGCCATATATTACTTC. It yields the protein CASSEARSGGAIYYF.

This clone showed up just a few times. CDR3 coding DNA: TGCGCCAGCAGTGCCGGGACAGGGATACCTGTCTCTGGAAACACCATATATTTT. This codes for CASSAGTGIPVSGNTIYF. V is TRBV5-1 and J is TRBJ1-3, with 9 bases matching TRBD1. V lost 5 bases and J lost 0; bases outside the gene matches: 12. This CDR3 has 18 amino acids. Germline assignment: CDR1 SGHRS and CDR2 YFSETQ.